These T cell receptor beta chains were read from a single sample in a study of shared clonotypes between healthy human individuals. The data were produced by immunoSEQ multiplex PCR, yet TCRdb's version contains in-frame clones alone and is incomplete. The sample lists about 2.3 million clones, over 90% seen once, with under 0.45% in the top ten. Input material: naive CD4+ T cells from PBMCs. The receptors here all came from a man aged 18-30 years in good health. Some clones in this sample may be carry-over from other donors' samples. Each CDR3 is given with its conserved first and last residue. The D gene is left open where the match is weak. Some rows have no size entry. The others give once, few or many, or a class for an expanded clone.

CDR3 DNA: TGTGCCAGCAGCTTATGGGGCGGAAGCGGTCAAGAGACCCAGTACTTC; CDR3 protein: CASSLWGGSGQETQYF; clone size: -; J gene: TRBJ2-5; D gene: -; V gene: TRBV7-2
CDR3 DNA: TGTGCCAGCAGTGATAACCACCAGGGTATCGTTCAGCCCCAGCATTTT; CDR3 protein: CASSDNHQGIVQPQHF; clone size: -; J gene: TRBJ1-5; D gene: -; V gene: TRBV6-1
CDR3 DNA: TGCGCCAGCAGCTACTCAGGGGATCAGGAGGCAACTAATGAAAAACTGTTTTTT; CDR3 protein: CASSYSGDQEATNEKLFF; clone size: -; J gene: TRBJ1-4; D gene: -; V gene: TRBV5-1
CDR3 DNA: TGTGCCAGTAGTCTGGGCCCAGGCTACGAGCAGTACTTC; CDR3 protein: CASSLGPGYEQYF; clone size: -; J gene: TRBJ2-7; D gene: -; V gene: TRBV19
CDR3 DNA: TGCAGCGTTGAAGGCGGGAGGGACTACAATGAGCAGTTCTTC; CDR3 protein: CSVEGGRDYNEQFF; clone size: -; J gene: TRBJ2-1; D gene: TRBD2; V gene: TRBV29-1
CDR3 DNA: TGTGCCAGCAGTGAATCACGACTAGCTAGCCACGAGCAGTACTTC; CDR3 protein: CASSESRLASHEQYF; clone size: once; J gene: TRBJ2-7; D gene: TRBD2; V gene: TRBV6-1
CDR3 DNA: TGCGCCAGCAGCCCCCAAGGCCACGAGCAGTACTTC; CDR3 protein: CASSPQGHEQYF; clone size: -; J gene: TRBJ2-7; D gene: -; V gene: TRBV5-1
CDR3 DNA: TGTGCCAGCAGCTTAAAGGGCCAGAGTCCTCATCGGGAGCAGTACTTC; CDR3 protein: CASSLKGQSPHREQYF; clone size: -; J gene: TRBJ2-7; D gene: -; V gene: TRBV13
CDR3 DNA: TGCGCCAGCAGCTTGTCGGCAGGGCAGGGCACGCAGTATTTT; CDR3 protein: CASSLSAGQGTQYF; clone size: -; J gene: TRBJ2-3; D gene: -; V gene: TRBV5-1
CDR3 DNA: TGTGCCAGTAGTATATCCGCCGGGACAGGGGAAAGAGAGCAGTACTTC; CDR3 protein: CASSISAGTGEREQYF; clone size: -; J gene: TRBJ2-7; D gene: TRBD1; V gene: TRBV19
CDR3 DNA: TGTGCCAGCAGCTTGGATCGGAACACCATATATTTT; CDR3 protein: CASSLDRNTIYF; clone size: -; J gene: TRBJ1-3; D gene: -; V gene: TRBV5-4
CDR3 DNA: TGTGCCAGCAGAACCGGGACAGGGGGTTCGAGCTCCTACAATGAGCAGTTCTTC; CDR3 protein: CASRTGTGGSSSYNEQFF; clone size: -; J gene: TRBJ2-1; D gene: TRBD1; V gene: TRBV7-3
CDR3 DNA: TGCGCCAGCAGCTTGGATGGGCAGGGTCAAGAGCAGTACTTC; CDR3 protein: CASSLDGQGQEQYF; clone size: -; J gene: TRBJ2-7; D gene: -; V gene: TRBV5-1